The rows below give T cell receptor beta chains drawn from one sample of a study of immune characterization of retroperitoneal liposarcoma. TCRdb recomputed calls from the PCR reads with MiXCR, one row per CDR3 protein. The sample shows thousands of distinct CDR3 sequences, 35% to 55% of them seen only once. Sequenced material: tumor tissue. The receptor source for this set is a male donor with retroperitoneal liposarcoma. CDR3s include the opening cysteine and the closing phenylalanine or tryptophan. A D gene is named only where the DNA matches it firmly. Rows may omit the clone size; those that give it use once, few, many or a size class.

TRBJ2-1 TRBD2 large TRBV5-5 CASSLDLAGYNEQFF TGTGCCAGCAGCTTGGATCTAGCGGGATACAATGAGCAGTTCTTC
TRBJ2-1 . . TRBV6-5 CASSYVQGRAYNEQFF TGTGCCAGCAGTTACGTGCAGGGGAGAGCCTACAATGAGCAGTTCTTC
TRBJ2-1 . . TRBV11-2 CASSTQRTRKGQFF TGTGCCAGCAGCACGCAAAGGACACGGAAAGGACAGTTCTTC
TRBJ2-5 . once TRBV11-2 CASSLGEVETQYF TGTGCCAGCAGCTTAGGGGAGGTAGAGACCCAGTACTTC
TRBJ2-1 TRBD2 large TRBV6-5 CASSYSPFGRGFNEQFF TGTGCCAGCAGTTACTCGCCGTTCGGGAGGGGATTTAATGAGCAGTTCTTC
TRBJ2-1 . . TRBV11-2 CASSFEYGSYNEQFF TGTGCCAGCAGCTTCGAGTATGGATCCTACAATGAGCAGTTCTTC
TRBJ2-1 TRBD2 medium-sized TRBV6-1 CASSGPGLEWGLPYNEQFF TGTGCCAGCAGTGGTCCGGGACTAGAGTGGGGACTACCTTACAATGAGCAGTTCTTC
TRBJ2-1 TRBD2 . TRBV11-2 CASSRTSGSSRETQFF TGTGCCAGCAGCCGGACTAGCGGGAGCTCCCGAGAGACCCAGTTCTTC
TRBJ1-1 TRBD1 . TRBV12-3/TRBV12-4 CASSFSGQGAYTEAFF TGTGCCAGCAGTTTTTCGGGACAGGGCGCGTACACTGAAGCTTTCTTT
TRBJ1-1 . . TRBV6-1 CASRPDPDRPEAFF TGTGCCAGCAGGCCCGACCCGGACAGACCTGAAGCTTTCTTT
TRBJ2-5 TRBD2 . TRBV6-5 CASSERGREETQYF TGTGCCAGCAGTGAGCGCGGGAGAGAAGAGACCCAGTACTTC
TRBJ2-5 . . TRBV12-3/TRBV12-4 CASSRGTMYQETQYF TGTGCCAGCAGTCGCGGGACAATGTACCAAGAGACCCAGTACTTC
TRBJ2-7 TRBD1 . TRBV7-6 CASSPGQGWNEQYF TGTGCTAGCAGCCCCGGACAGGGATGGAATGAGCAGTACTTC
TRBJ2-5 . . TRBV12-3/TRBV12-4 CASSFLNEQYF TGTGCCAGCAGTTTTCTCAATGAGCAGTACTTC
TRBJ2-1 . . TRBV27 CARSFYGSSYNEQFF TGTGCCCGCAGTTTTTACGGGTCCTCCTACAATGAGCAGTTCTTC
TRBJ2-5 . large TRBV12-3/TRBV12-4 CASRKPGGNEQYF TGTGCCAGCAGAAAGCCCGGAGGCAATGAGCAGTACTTC
TRBJ2-1 . . TRBV6-1 CASSPHLLYEQFF TGTGCCAGCAGTCCCCACCTTTTATACGAGCAGTTCTTC
TRBJ1-1 . . TRBV6-9 CASSYLGRAFF TGTGCCAGCAGTTACCTGGGTCGGGCTTTCTTT